This record concerns one T cell receptor (beta chain) sequence. Antigen specificity is unknown. The data stem from a study of human CD8 memory T cell subsets. Whole-study results and caveats: Chao1 estimates indicated that stem-like memory T cells may be more diverse than precursor exhausted T cells.

Germline loops: CDR1 SGHAT, CDR2 FQNNGV. The CDR3 has 19 amino acids. The CCR7+ PD-1- TIGIT- phenotype marked stem-like memory CD8+ T cells (TSTEM). The PBMC originated from buffy coats obtained from healthy donors. Total CD8+ T cells underwent enrichment via negative magnetic separation. Libraries of TCR beta chains were produced by 5' RACE (UMI-labeled). TCRdb re-called the 5' RACE reads and shows each CDR3 protein once, DNA omitted. Its clone listing holds 6,500 to 7,000 distinct CDR3 sequences. This receptor was identified in a human donor in good health. The gene calls are TRBV11-2 and TRBJ2-3; TCRdb reports TRBD2, a call that lacks DNA to check it against. Sequenced: CD8+ stem-like memory T cells (TSCM and TCM) sorted from PBMCs. Subset of the sample: stem-like memory CD8 T cells (TSTEM), CCR7+ PD-1- TIGIT-. The CDR3 sequence is CASSGLAGAGDTHTDTQYF. Full variable domain (remainder filled in from reference TRBV11-2 and TRBJ2-3): EAGVAQSPRYKIIEKRQSVAFWCNPISGHATLYWYQQILGQGPKLLIQFQNNGVVDDSQLPKDRFSAERLKGVDSTLKIQPAKLEDSAVYLCASSGLAGAGDTHTDTQYFGPGTRLTVL.